This T cell receptor (beta chain) was captured by sequencing in a study of immune evolution from preneoplasia to lung adenocarcinoma. Across the whole study: HLA loss of heterozygosity: 6% to 7.5% AIS, under 19% MIA, around 35% ADC, none AAH. Study results and limitations: Top clone share appeared to fall from AAH through AIS, MIA, adenocarcinoma. Later-stage lesions seemingly showed higher T cell density and diversity than normal lung.

Patients had resection in Japan or China between about 2014 and 2018. In germline, CDR1 is WNHNN, CDR2 SYGVQD (reference sequence). The length of the CDR3 is 15 residues. J lost 1 base, V lost 4 bases, and 4 bases had no gene match. Regarding this clone: Its target is not known.

Libraries were prepared by immunoSEQ multiplex PCR; TCRdb keeps only in-frame clonotypes and omits some of them. The sample records thousands of clones, about 80% being singletons. The V and J genes are TRBV10-1 and TRBJ2-3, with TRBD1 identical over 8 bases. The specimen sequenced was FFPE lung adenocarcinoma in situ tissue. This receptor was identified in a person aged 55-85 years with lung adenocarcinoma. The CDR3, as DNA: TGCGCCAGCAGTGTTTCAGGGGGCCGCACAGATACGCAGTATTTT. Protein sequence: CASSVSGGRTDTQYF.